This entry lists 11 T cell receptor beta chains sequenced from one sample in a study of blood T cell repertoires in COVID-19. Clones were read by immunoSEQ multiplex PCR, and TCRdb kept only the in-frame ones, dropping some. In the table there are some 90,000 clones, over 70% of which are singletons. Material for sequencing was peripheral blood. These receptors originate from a human donor in a cohort sampled during active COVID-19.

This clone was observed a single time. The rearrangement links TRBV5-5 to TRBJ1-2; D remains ambiguous. Trimming stripped 4 bases from V and 0 bases from J, with 10 bases between. This CDR3 region has 14 residues. CDR1 and CDR2 from the germline V gene are SGHKS and YYEKEE (reference sequence). The CDR3 DNA follows: TGTGCCAGCAGCCCGAACACAGCTAACTATGGCTACACCTTC. Translating it yields CASSPNTANYGYTF.

The genes are TRBV5-1 and TRBJ1-4, with D possibly TRBD1 on 6 matching bases. This CDR3 is 16 amino acids long. Trimming removed 4 bases at V and 3 bases at J, with 16 bases between. Germline V gene sequence: CDR1 SGHRS, CDR2 YFSETQ. The CDR3 sequence is CASSLPTGQSNEKLFF. In DNA form, the CDR3 reads TGCGCCAGCAGCCTTCCTACGGGACAATCTAATGAAAAACTGTTTTTT.

This chain joins TRBV19 and TRBJ1-5; possibly TRBD1 for D (6 bases). The CDR3 runs to 14 residues. With 0 bases removed from V and 7 bases from J, the gap between germline ends came to 10 bases. Germline assignment: CDR1 LNHDA and CDR2 SQIVND (reference sequence). The chain's CDR3 is CASSIEGAWQPQHF. The CDR3 coding sequence is TGTGCCAGTAGTATAGAGGGGGCATGGCAGCCCCAGCATTTT.

This sequence joins TRBV4-1 and TRBJ2-5, with a tentative D call TRBD2 (5 bases). Germline V gene sequence: CDR1 MGHRA, CDR2 YSYEKL. Trimming took 0 bases from V and 5 from J, leaving 16 bases between them. The CDR3 contains 16 residues. CDR3: CASSQDGSGIGETQYF. CDR3 nucleotides: TGCGCCAGCAGCCAAGATGGTTCGGGGATCGGGGAGACCCAGTACTTC.

This CDR3 reads CASSSGTGRPGELFF. Written as DNA, the CDR3 is TGCGCCAGCAGCTCTGGGACAGGGCGTCCCGGGGAGCTGTTTTTT. The chain carries TRBV5-1 and TRBJ2-2, with 9 nucleotides matching TRBD1. The germline CDR1 and CDR2 sequences are SGHRS and YFSETQ. The CDR3 runs 15 residues. The trim removed 3 bases at V and 6 bases at J, leaving 6 bases unmatched.

The V call is TRBV30, the J call TRBJ2-5, with 10 nucleotides matching TRBD1. The CDR3 consists of 14 residues. The ends lost 5 bases at V and 6 bases at J; junction bases unmatched: 9. Germline V gene sequence: CDR1 GTSNPN, CDR2 SVGIG (reference sequence). The CDR3 nucleotides read TGTGCCTGGGGACAGGGGGGCACCAGAAAGACCCAGTACTTC. Amino acid sequence: CAWGQGGTRKTQYF. The full variable domain, its missing parts supplied by reference TRBV30 and TRBJ2-5, is SQTIHQWPATLVQPVGSPLSLECTVEGTSNPNLYWYRQAAGRGLQLLFYSVGIGQISSEVPQNLSASRPQDRQFILSSKKLLLSDSGFYLCAWGQGGTRKTQYFGPGTRLLVL.

The V gene is TRBV10-3, the J gene TRBJ2-1; 7 bases agree with TRBD1. V dropped 11 bases and J dropped 4; count of bases not matched to a gene: 8. The CDR3 totals 13 residues. Per the germline V gene, CDR1 is ENHRY and CDR2 is SYGVKD. For the CDR3, the DNA is TGTGCCTCACAGGGGTCCTATTACAATGAGCAGTTCTTC. Translating it yields CASQGSYYNEQFF.

In its sample, this clone was seen a few times. The genes are TRBV18 and TRBJ2-7, with D tentatively TRBD1 (6 bases). Germline assignment: CDR1 KGHSH and CDR2 LQKENI. The CDR3 contains 14 residues. Trimming took off 3 bases at V and 0 bases at J, with 9 bases between the two ends. CDR3 nucleotide sequence: TGTGCCAGCTCACCCGGGACACTCTCCTACGAGCAGTACTTC. Its translation is CASSPGTLSYEQYF.

The J gene is TRBJ2-6, the V gene TRBV19; the D gene is possibly TRBD2 (5 bases). V lost 7 bases to trimming and J lost 2 bases, with 12 bases between them. The germline gives CDR1 LNHDA, CDR2 SQIVND (reference sequence). The CDR3 covers 15 residues. The CDR3 reads CASKTPGTGANVLTF. The CDR3 coding sequence is TGTGCCAGTAAGACCCCCGGGACTGGGGCCAACGTCCTGACTTTC.

The rearrangement joins TRBV29-1 to TRBJ2-7; 8 bases are shared with TRBD1. Germline CDR1 reads SQVTM; CDR2 reads ANQGSEA. The CDR3 extends over 13 amino acids. Trimming cost V 6 bases and J 2 bases; bases outside gene matches: 6. In DNA form, the CDR3 reads TGCAGCGTCGGACAGGGAGGCCCCTACGAGCAGTACTTC. Translation: CSVGQGGPYEQYF.

The chain is built from TRBV5-1 and TRBJ1-1; tentative D call: TRBD1 (5 bases). V dropped 4 bases and J dropped 4 bases, with 11 bases sitting between them. The CDR3 consists of 13 residues. The germline V gene has CDR1 SGHRS and CDR2 YFSETQ. CDR3 nucleotide sequence: TGCGCCAGCAGCCCTCAAGGGGCCACTGAAGCTTTCTTT. Protein: CASSPQGATEAFF. Looking up the rest from reference TRBV5-1 and TRBJ1-1 gives the full variable domain: KAGVTQTPRYLIKTRGQQVTLSCSPISGHRSVSWYQQTPGQGLQFLFEYFSETQRNKGNFPGRFSGRQFSNSRSEMNVSTLELGDSALYLCASSPQGATEAFFGQGTRLTVV.